The 27 T cell receptor beta chains reported below all come from one sample, sequenced in a study of blood T cell repertoires in COVID-19. Assay: immunoSEQ multiplex PCR; the TCRdb copy retains only in-frame clones and omits some. The data hold about 420,000 clones, with approximately 90% observed a single time. The sample taken for sequencing was peripheral blood. The receptors stem from a man younger than 35 with COVID-19, enrolled during active disease.

The rearrangement joins TRBV5-4 to TRBJ2-1; 9 nucleotides agree with TRBD2. The CDR3 is 17 amino acids. The V and J ends lost 4 bases and 3 bases, in that order; junction bases with no gene match: 11. Germline V gene sequence: CDR1 SGHNT, CDR2 YYREEE (reference sequence). The CDR3 DNA reads as TGTGCCAGCAGCCCGACGAGGTCACTAGCGGGCTACAATGAGCAGTTCTTC. Translating gives CASSPTRSLAGYNEQFF.

This chain joins TRBV5-1 and TRBJ2-1; TRBD2 matches at 13 bases. Per germline, CDR1 SGHRS and CDR2 YFSETQ. The trim removed 4 bases at V and 0 bases at J, leaving 4 bases unmatched. The CDR3 consists of 17 residues. CDR3 in amino acids: CASSTSGGDYSYNEQFF. Written as DNA, the CDR3 is TGCGCCAGCAGCACTAGCGGGGGGGACTACTCCTACAATGAGCAGTTCTTC.

The chain combines TRBV9 with TRBJ2-3; TRBD2 matches 14 bases. Per germline, CDR1 SGDLS and CDR2 YYNGEE. Trimming cost V 2 bases and J 3 bases; bases outside gene matches: 2. The CDR3 consists of 16 residues. The CDR3 sequence is CASSVGTSGSTDTQYF. The CDR3 DNA sequence: TGTGCCAGCAGCGTCGGGACTAGCGGGAGTACAGATACGCAGTATTTT.

The chain has TRBV19 and TRBJ1-5; TRBD1 matches 9 bases. The CDR3 has 13 amino acids. Germline V gives CDR1 LNHDA, CDR2 SQIVND (reference sequence). V lost 5 bases, J lost 8 bases, and 4 bases stayed unmatched. The CDR3 DNA follows: TGTGCCAGTAGTTGGGACAGGGAGGAGCCCCAGCATTTT. This sequence encodes CASSWDREEPQHF.

V usage is TRBV5-4 and J usage is TRBJ2-7, with D perhaps matching TRBD2 (5 bases). The germline CDR1 and CDR2 sequences are SGHNT and YYREEE (reference sequence). Trimming shortened V by 2 bases and J by 0 bases, and 15 bases separated the two germline ends. This CDR3 region has 16 residues. CDR3 sequence (DNA): TGTGCCAGCAGCTTAATTGGGAGTACGAGCTCCTACGAGCAGTACTTC. This gives the protein CASSLIGSTSSYEQYF. The full variable domain, in which reference TRBV5-4 and TRBJ2-7 provide the parts outside the CDR3, is ETGVTQSPTHLIKTRGQQVTLRCSSQSGHNTVSWYQQALGQGPQFIFQYYREEENGRGNFPPRFSGLQFPNYSSELNVNALELDDSALYLCASSLIGSTSSYEQYFGPGTRLTVT.

The table lists this clone with a count of one. The chain has TRBV5-4 and TRBJ1-4; 8 nucleotides align to TRBD1. After removal of 4 bases from V and 0 bases from J, the junction contained 17 bases not matched to a gene. Germline V lookup: CDR1 SGHNT, CDR2 YYREEE (reference sequence). This CDR3 has 20 residues. CDR3 in DNA: TGTGCCAGCAGCGGAAACGACAGGGGTTCCCCCCTTGCAACTAATGAAAAACTGTTTTTT. Translation gives CASSGNDRGSPLATNEKLFF. The whole variable domain, remainder taken from reference TRBV5-4 and TRBJ1-4, is ETGVTQSPTHLIKTRGQQVTLRCSSQSGHNTVSWYQQALGQGPQFIFQYYREEENGRGNFPPRFSGLQFPNYSSELNVNALELDDSALYLCASSGNDRGSPLATNEKLFFGSGTQLSVL.

A single count supports this clone. The chain is built from TRBV11-2 and TRBJ1-2; the match to TRBD1 covers 7 bases. This CDR3 is built from 15 residues. V dropped 3 bases and J dropped 3; count of bases not matched to a gene: 7. The V gene's germline CDR1 is SGHAT and CDR2 FQNNGV. DNA for the CDR3: TGTGCCAGCAGCTTGGGGACAGTACCTCACTATGGCTACACCTTC. Translating it yields CASSLGTVPHYGYTF.

The rearrangement links TRBV30 to TRBJ2-7; 10 bases map to TRBD2. V lost 3 bases and J lost 0; bases outside the gene matches: 2. Per the germline V gene, CDR1 is GTSNPN and CDR2 is SVGIG (reference sequence). The CDR3 is 14 residues long. The CDR3 DNA follows: TGTGCCTGGAGGCTAGCGGGAGCCTCCTACGAGCAGTACTTC. This gives the protein CAWRLAGASYEQYF.

The chain joins TRBV3-1 (or the pseudogene TRBV3-2) to TRBJ2-2, with 10 bases identical to TRBD1. CDR3 size: 14 residues. V lost 4 bases and J lost 7; bases outside the gene matches: 3. Germline assignment: CDR1 LGHDT and CDR2 YNNKEL (reference sequence). The CDR3 protein is CASSRTGGNGELFF. As DNA, the CDR3 is TGTGCCAGCAGCCGGACAGGGGGTAACGGGGAGCTGTTTTTT.

This clone showed up just once. V is TRBV18 and J is TRBJ1-3; tentative D call: TRBD1 (5 bases). Germline V lookup: CDR1 KGHSH, CDR2 LQKENI. Trimming took off 3 bases at V and 4 bases at J, with 16 bases between the two ends. The CDR3 runs to 16 residues. The CDR3 is CASSPYPARAGNTIYF. The DNA for the CDR3 is TGTGCCAGCTCACCCTACCCGGCCAGGGCGGGAAACACCATATATTTT.

The chain is built from TRBV7-9 and TRBJ2-2, with D unresolved. The V gene lost 5 bases and the J gene lost 6 bases, with 7 bases spanning the gap. Looked up from germline, CDR1 is SEHNR and CDR2 is FQNEAQ (reference sequence). This CDR3 is 12 amino acids long. The CDR3 DNA is TGTGCCAGCAGCCCCCTGTCCGGGGAGCTGTTTTTT. Amino acids: CASSPLSGELFF.

This clone turned up a few times. The rearrangement uses TRBV2 and TRBJ1-5; D call uncertain. Germline CDR1 is SNHLY and CDR2 is FYNNEI. The ends were cut back, 3 bases at V and 4 bases at J, with 10 bases in the middle. This CDR3 contains 14 residues. The CDR3 loop reads CASSDVQDNQPQHF. The CDR3 DNA is TGTGCCAGCAGTGATGTGCAGGATAATCAGCCCCAGCATTTT.

The chain uses TRBV9 and TRBJ2-2; D gene uncertain. CDR3 length: 15 residues. From germline, CDR1 is SGDLS and CDR2 YYNGEE. V was pared by 3 bases and J by 0 bases, with 9 bases between. In DNA, the CDR3 is TGTGCCAGCAGCGAAAGAGGTTCGAACACCGGGGAGCTGTTTTTT. Translated: CASSERGSNTGELFF.

The V and J genes are TRBV11-2 and TRBJ2-7, with D possibly being TRBD2 (6 bases). The V end was cut by 0 bases, the J end by 0 bases, with 12 bases between. Looked up from germline, CDR1 is SGHAT and CDR2 is FQNNGV. The CDR3 extends over 16 amino acids. The CDR3 coding sequence is TGTGCCAGCAGCTTAGATCTCGGAGGGATCTCCTACGAGCAGTACTTC. It encodes CASSLDLGGISYEQYF. The variable domain in full, with the rest retrieved from reference TRBV11-2 and TRBJ2-7, is EAGVAQSPRYKIIEKRQSVAFWCNPISGHATLYWYQQILGQGPKLLIQFQNNGVVDDSQLPKDRFSAERLKGVDSTLKIQPAKLEDSAVYLCASSLDLGGISYEQYFGPGTRLTVT.

This clone showed up just once. This chain joins TRBV3-1 (or the pseudogene TRBV3-2) and TRBJ2-5; 13 nucleotides line up with TRBD2. The V segment lost 0 bases and the J segment 4 bases; nucleotides outside the gene matches: 2. Germline V gene lookup returns CDR1 LGHDT and CDR2 YNNKEL (reference sequence). The CDR3 is made up of 16 amino acids. The CDR3 coding sequence is TGTGCCAGCAGCCAAGAGACTAGCGGGGGGTCAGAGACCCAGTACTTC. Encoded protein: CASSQETSGGSETQYF.

The chain joins TRBV13 to TRBJ2-5, with D unclear. This CDR3 comprises 13 residues. Germline CDR1 is PRHDT and CDR2 is FYEKMQ (reference sequence). V was shortened by 6 bases and J by 1 base, with 9 bases between the two germline ends. CDR3 residues: CASSITGQETQYF. CDR3 bases: TGTGCCAGCAGTATCACGGGCCAAGAGACCCAGTACTTC.

The chain is built from TRBV5-6 and TRBJ2-5; 8 positions match TRBD2. V gave up 1 base and J gave up 4 bases; unmatched junction bases: 6. In germline, CDR1 is SGHDT, CDR2 YYEEEE. This CDR3 region has 15 residues. This CDR3 is CASSLYAGGPETQYF. The CDR3 DNA reads as TGTGCCAGCAGCTTGTATGCGGGAGGACCAGAGACCCAGTACTTC.

The chain uses TRBV14 and TRBJ1-3; D gene unclear. Per the germline V gene, CDR1 is SGHDN and CDR2 is FVKESK. Trimming stripped 3 bases from V and 2 bases from J, with 14 bases between. This CDR3 is 16 amino acids long. CDR3 nucleotides: TGTGCCAGCAGCCAGCCCTACGAGGGAACTGGAAACACCATATATTTT. Translating it yields CASSQPYEGTGNTIYF.

The rearrangement links TRBV5-1 to TRBJ1-2, with D perhaps TRBD1 (6 bases). V was clipped by 1 base and J by 1 base, with 14 bases between them. Germline assignment: CDR1 SGHRS and CDR2 YFSETQ. The CDR3 runs 16 residues. Written as DNA, the CDR3 is TGCGCCAGCAGCTTGTGGAGCAGGGGTCATAACTATGGCTACACCTTC. Translating gives CASSLWSRGHNYGYTF.

About this clone itself: Given the absence of the conserved phenylalanine or tryptophan at the CDR3 end, a read error is likely. No DNA is shown, since the ends of the CDR3 on it are uncertain; the CDR3 is the one TCRdb lists. The rearrangement uses TRBV30 and TRBJ2-3; the DNA was not compared with TRBD2, the D call given in the table. From germline, CDR1 is GTSNPN and CDR2 SVGIG (reference sequence). The CDR3 has 12 residues if both end residues are counted. This CDR3 reads CAWSVRGLAGGV.

The chain recombines TRBV19 with TRBJ2-1; 10 nucleotides line up with TRBD2. Germline assignment: CDR1 LNHDA and CDR2 SQIVND (reference sequence). Germline trimming cut 10 bases from V and 2 bases from J; bases unmatched to any gene: 14. The length of the CDR3 is 17 residues. DNA of the CDR3: TGTGCCACGAAGGGCCTAGCGGGAGTTGGTACCTACAATGAGCAGTTCTTC. This sequence encodes CATKGLAGVGTYNEQFF.

This clone is a singleton in its sample. This chain connects TRBV5-1 to TRBJ2-3, with TRBD2 matching over 10 bases. The CDR3 has 16 residues. The germline V gene encodes CDR1 SGHRS and CDR2 YFSETQ. The ends lost 5 bases at V and 0 bases at J; junction bases unmatched: 6. The CDR3 here is CASRPILAGSTDTQYF. The CDR3 DNA sequence: TGCGCCAGCAGACCTATACTAGCGGGGAGCACAGATACGCAGTATTTT.

The gene calls are TRBV2 and TRBJ1-1, with D tentatively TRBD1 (6 bases). The V end lost 6 bases, the J end lost 5 bases, and 19 bases lay between the germline ends. The CDR3 is 15 amino acids. Germline assignment: CDR1 SNHLY and CDR2 FYNNEI. The CDR3 sequence: CASSGESGGLTEAFF. CDR3 coding DNA: TGTGCCAGCAGCGGCGAATCGGGGGGCCTGACTGAAGCTTTCTTT.

The rearrangement joins TRBV7-3 to TRBJ1-1; 9 positions agree with TRBD1. Unmatched junction bases numbered 8, after V lost 6 bases and J lost 3 bases. Germline CDR1 is SGHTA and CDR2 is FQGTGA. The CDR3 spans 15 residues. CDR3 nucleotide sequence: TGTGCCAGCAGGCTGGACGGGACAGGGTACACTGAAGCTTTCTTT. Translating gives CASRLDGTGYTEAFF.

This sequence joins TRBV7-6 and TRBJ1-1; D is uncertain. The ends were cut back, 0 bases at V and 1 base at J, with 12 bases in the middle. This CDR3 comprises 16 residues. Germline V lookup: CDR1 SGHVS, CDR2 FNYEAQ. CDR3 sequence (DNA): TGTGCCAGCAGCTTAGCCTACCCCGCGGGGAACACTGAAGCTTTCTTT. Its translation: CASSLAYPAGNTEAFF.

The chain uses TRBV6-1 and TRBJ2-7, with TRBD2 matching over 8 bases. The CDR3 spans 16 residues. Germline trimming cut 0 bases from V and 4 bases from J; bases unmatched to any gene: 8. Germline V lookup: CDR1 MNHNS, CDR2 SASEGT. The CDR3 DNA reads as TGTGCCAGCAGTGAAGCGCTGGTAGCGGGAACTTACGAGCAGTACTTC. It is translated as CASSEALVAGTYEQYF.

The J gene is TRBJ2-5, the V gene TRBV2; 12 bases line up with TRBD2. In germline, CDR1 is SNHLY, CDR2 FYNNEI. This CDR3 spans 17 amino acids. V gave up 6 bases and J gave up 1 base; unmatched junction bases: 9. The CDR3 spells CASSRGLAGSFQETQYF. In DNA form, the CDR3 reads TGTGCCAGCAGCCGCGGACTAGCGGGGAGTTTCCAAGAGACCCAGTACTTC. Full variable domain (missing parts from reference TRBV2 and TRBJ2-5): EPEVTQTPSHQVTQMGQEVILRCVPISNHLYFYWYRQILGQKVEFLVSFYNNEISEKSEIFDDQFSVERPDGSNFTLKIRSTKLEDSAMYFCASSRGLAGSFQETQYFGPGTRLLVL.